This T cell receptor beta chain was recorded in a study of cytomegalovirus exposure and HLA in healthy donors. TCRdb's table, derived via immunoSEQ multiplex PCR, lists solely in-frame clones and lacks some. The table records around 260,000 clones, roughly 91% of them present only once. The CDR3 is made up of 15 amino acids. The V gene's germline CDR1 is PRHDT and CDR2 FYEKMQ (reference sequence). Between the trimmed V and J ends, which lost 0 bases and 3 bases, there was a span of 9 bases. The specimen sequenced was PBMCs. This TCR was recovered from a woman aged 25-40 years in good health and CMV-seronegative. This chain joins TRBV13 and TRBJ1-3, with no clear D. In DNA, the CDR3 is TGTGCCAGCAGCTTAGGGGCAGACTTTGGAAACACCATATATTTT. Translation gives CASSLGADFGNTIYF.